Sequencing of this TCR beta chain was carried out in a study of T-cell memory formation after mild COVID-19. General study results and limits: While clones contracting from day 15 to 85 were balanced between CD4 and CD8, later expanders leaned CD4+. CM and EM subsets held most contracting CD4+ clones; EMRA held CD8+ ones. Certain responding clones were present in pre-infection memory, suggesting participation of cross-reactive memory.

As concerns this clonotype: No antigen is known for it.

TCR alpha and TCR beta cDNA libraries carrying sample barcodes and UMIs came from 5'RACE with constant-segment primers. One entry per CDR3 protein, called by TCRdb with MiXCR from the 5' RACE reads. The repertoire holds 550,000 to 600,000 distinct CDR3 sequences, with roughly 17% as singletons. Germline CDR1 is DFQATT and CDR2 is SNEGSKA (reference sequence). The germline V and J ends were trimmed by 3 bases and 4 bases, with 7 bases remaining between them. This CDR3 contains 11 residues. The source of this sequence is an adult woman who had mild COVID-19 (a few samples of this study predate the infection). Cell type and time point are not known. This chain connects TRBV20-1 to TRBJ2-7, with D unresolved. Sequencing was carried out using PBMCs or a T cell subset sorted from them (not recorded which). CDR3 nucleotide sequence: TGCAGTGCTAGGATGTTTTACGAGCAGTACTTC. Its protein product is CSARMFYEQYF.